This T cell receptor beta chain was documented in a study of T cell repertoires in cytomegalovirus infection (dated by TCRdb to between 2018 and 2021). As for the study more broadly: Recently identified HLA-C-restricted CMV epitopes, whose presentation resists viral immunomodulation, were targeted by peptide stimulations together with well-studied HLA-B-restricted epitopes. Donor HLA type was relevant to the analysis, as public TCR beta signatures indicated carriage of CMV infection together with the matching HLA type. Broad study findings and their caveats: In both this cohort and an independent roughly 330-donor cohort, the cumulative frequency of public TCR beta family members distinguished carriers of CMV infection plus the relevant HLA type. The ex vivo response was dominated by HLA-C-restricted CMV-specific TCR beta clonotypes, and the single most frequent clonotype in two of eight donors was supplied by these HLA-C-restricted clonotypes.

The trim is 0 bases for V and 16 bases for J, with a gap of 22 bases between the germline ends. The CDR3 has 15 amino acids, counting the end cysteine and phenylalanine. Kept here is only the CDR3 DNA, which spans 45 bases and is read in frame from base 1. This clonotype was seen many times. Its antigen remains undetermined. One base away there is no much larger clone; base qualities are not given. Explained via the paper, the treatment or condition label denotes: in vitro stimulation with specific CMV peptide epitopes to enrich CMV-specific T cells. The listed sequencing device is Illumina HiSeq 1500. The public reads were reanalyzed by TCRdb: fastp trimming at Q25, MiXCR alignment, in-frame beta chains only. Rows merge per CDR3 protein into single entries with the most common DNA and genes. The sample contains about 920,000 distinct CDR3 sequences, 31% of them found a single time. Around 15% of the sample goes to the ten largest clones.

This clonotype originated in a human donor in good health (CMV status not recorded). Some clones in this sample may be carry-over from other donors' samples. This chain is built from TRBV12-3 or TRBV12-4 and TRBJ1-3; tentative D gene TRBD1, with 6 bases matching. The material sequenced was cultured CD8+ T cells from PBMCs, taken from culture after CMV antigen stimulation. The CDR3 here reads CASSLARFLDRSGYF. The bases read TGTGCCAGCAGTTTAGCACGCTTTCTTGACAGGAGCGGCTATTTT.